Below, 15 T cell receptor beta chains from the same sample are listed, as sequenced in a study of T cells in Graves' hyperthyroidism and ophthalmopathy. TCR beta CDR3 regions were amplified from RNA transcripts. RT-PCR in the first round (using the HTBI primer set) targeted the TCR CDR3. Each CDR3 protein gets one entry after TCRdb re-called the multiplex PCR reads with MiXCR. Of under 450,000 distinct CDR3 sequences in the sample, more than 15% are singletons; the top ten hold roughly 7.7%. The material sequenced was blood. The receptor set was obtained from a woman younger than 30 with Graves' hyperthyroidism.

In this sample, this clonotype turned up many times. The genes are TRBV6-2 or TRBV6-3 and TRBJ2-1, with 11 bases lining up with TRBD2. The V gene's germline CDR1 is MNHEY and CDR2 SVGEGT. CDR3 length: 20 amino acids. V was pared by 2 bases and J by 0 bases, with 12 bases of the junction left unmatched. The CDR3 bases are TGTGCCAGCAGTTACCGGCTAGCGGGGGGCCTGACCAGCTCCTACAATGAGCAGTTCTTC. Its translation: CASSYRLAGGLTSSYNEQFF.

This clonotype has at least ten counts. V usage is TRBV2 and J usage is TRBJ1-2; TRBD1 is a possible D gene (5 bases). V lost 7 bases to trimming and J lost 3 bases, with 9 bases between them. From germline, CDR1 is SNHLY and CDR2 FYNNEI. The CDR3 runs to 12 residues. CDR3 sequence: CASTPGYYGYTF. The CDR3 DNA sequence: TGTGCCAGCACCCCAGGGTACTATGGCTACACCTTC.

The rearrangement links TRBV28 to TRBJ1-5; tentatively, D is TRBD1 (5 bases). The ends were cut back, 5 bases at V and 4 bases at J, with 15 bases in the middle. Germline V lookup: CDR1 MDHEN, CDR2 SYDVKM. The CDR3 sequence is 15 residues long. The CDR3 coding sequence is TGTGCCAGCAGTGTGGACACGTTCAGGAATCAGCCCCAGCATTTT. This translates into CASSVDTFRNQPQHF.

This clonotype was seen many times. The chain couples TRBV28 to TRBJ2-1, with D hard to call. V shed 4 bases and J shed 5 bases, with 18 bases lying between them. Germline V gives CDR1 MDHEN, CDR2 SYDVKM. This CDR3 comprises 16 residues. The CDR3 region has the DNA TGTGCCAGCAGTTCCGCAGACACCATCCCTGACAATGAGCAGTTCTTC. It codes for CASSSADTIPDNEQFF.

This clonotype has a count of ten or more. The V gene is TRBV20-1, the J gene TRBJ1-2; D is unresolved. The CDR3 is 13 residues long. Germline V gene lookup returns CDR1 DFQATT and CDR2 SNEGSKA (reference sequence). The CDR3 nucleotides read TGCAGCGCCCGCAGTCCTCCGATATATGGCTACACCTTC. Translating gives CSARSPPIYGYTF.

This clonotype showed up many times. The chain couples TRBV27 to TRBJ1-2; D possibly corresponds to TRBD1 (6 bases). V lost 6 bases, J lost 4 bases, and 12 bases lay in between. Germline V gives CDR1 MNHEY, CDR2 SMNVEV (reference sequence). The CDR3 contains 13 residues. The DNA for the CDR3 is TGTGCCAGCAGGTCGGCAGGGGTCTATGGCTACACCTTC. It yields the protein CASRSAGVYGYTF.

There are many counts of this clonotype. This rearrangement joins TRBV19 to TRBJ1-2, with TRBD1 matching over 8 bases. V was pared by 8 bases and J by 6 bases, with 17 bases of the junction left unmatched. The CDR3 has 16 amino acids. Germline lookup yields CDR1 LNHDA and CDR2 SQIVND (reference sequence). CDR3 amino acids: CASRPTQGADQNGYTF. CDR3 bases: TGTGCCAGTCGTCCCACCCAGGGGGCGGACCAGAATGGCTACACCTTC.

The chain couples TRBV24-1 to TRBJ2-3, with 9 positions matching TRBD2. Germline V gives CDR1 KGHDR, CDR2 SFDVKD. CDR3 length: 16 amino acids. V trimming: 5 bases; J trimming: 4 bases; junction bases outside the gene matches: 9. The CDR3 nucleotides read TGTGCCACCAGTGCCCGTAGCGGGAGCGGGGCAGATACGCAGTATTTT. Protein product: CATSARSGSGADTQYF.

Ten or more counts support this clonotype. The V call is TRBV30, the J call TRBJ2-3, with D possibly being TRBD2 (5 bases). Germline CDR1 and CDR2: GTSNPN and SVGIG (reference sequence). This CDR3 is 15 amino acids long. V lost 5 bases and J 0 bases, leaving 15 bases between the germline ends. The CDR3 nucleotides read TGTGCCTGGGGCGGGCGCGTATCAAGCACAGATACGCAGTATTTT. It encodes CAWGGRVSSTDTQYF.

This clonotype was observed a handful of times. V usage is TRBV20-1 and J usage is TRBJ1-5; D remains unclear. V lost 5 bases to trimming and J lost 11 bases, with 19 bases between them. Germline V lookup: CDR1 DFQATT, CDR2 SNEGSKA (reference sequence). This CDR3 is built from 13 residues. The CDR3 region is CSAGGSSSRAQHF. The CDR3 DNA reads as TGCAGTGCTGGAGGAAGTAGCTCTAGGGCCCAGCATTTT.

This clonotype was detected ten times or more. V and J are TRBV6-1 and TRBJ2-7, with 11 nucleotides matching TRBD1. V was pared by 9 bases and J by 2 bases, with 9 bases of the junction left unmatched. The CDR3 covers 15 residues. Germline CDR1 and CDR2: MNHNS and SASEGT. For the CDR3, the DNA is TGTGCCAGTTACTCTAGGGACAGGGGGACCTACGAGCAGTACTTC. This codes for CASYSRDRGTYEQYF.

The chain's CDR3 is CASSASGGAGEQFF. The CDR3 nucleotides read TGTGCCAGCAGTGCTAGCGGGGGGGCGGGTGAGCAGTTCTTC. The V call is TRBV6-1, the J call TRBJ2-1, with TRBD2 matching 12 bases. This CDR3 has 14 residues. Germline loops: CDR1 MNHNS, CDR2 SASEGT. J lost 9 bases, V lost 4 bases, and 4 bases had no gene match.

At least ten counts were recorded for this clonotype. V is TRBV12-3 or TRBV12-4 and J is TRBJ1-1, with D hard to call. The CDR3 runs to 12 residues. V lost 3 bases and J lost 7, with 9 bases in between. The CDR3 region has the DNA TGTGCCAGCAGTTTTGGCGGAATTGAAGCTTTCTTT. Encoded protein: CASSFGGIEAFF.

Concerning this clonotype: This may be a read error, as it is one base from a much larger clone. Lacking the conserved final phenylalanine or tryptophan, this CDR3 likely reflects a read error. The CDR3 DNA follows: TGTGCCACCTCAGGGTTATCGCACTATGGCTACACCCTC. Residues: CATSGLSHYGYTL. The V call is TRBV19, the J call TRBJ1-2; D may be TRBD1 (5 bases). From germline, CDR1 is LNHDA and CDR2 SQIVND (reference sequence). With 10 bases removed from V and 3 bases from J, the gap between germline ends came to 15 bases. The CDR3 is 13 amino acids.

The sample holds many counts of this clonotype. The chain uses TRBV6-1 and TRBJ2-1; 16 nucleotides agree with TRBD2. Per germline, CDR1 MNHNS and CDR2 SASEGT. Germline trimming cut 10 bases from V and 10 bases from J; bases unmatched to any gene: 7. The CDR3 sequence is 14 residues long. CDR3 nucleotides: TGTGCCACCGGGACTAGCGGGGGGGCAGGAGAGCAGTTCTTC. It specifies CATGTSGGAGEQFF.